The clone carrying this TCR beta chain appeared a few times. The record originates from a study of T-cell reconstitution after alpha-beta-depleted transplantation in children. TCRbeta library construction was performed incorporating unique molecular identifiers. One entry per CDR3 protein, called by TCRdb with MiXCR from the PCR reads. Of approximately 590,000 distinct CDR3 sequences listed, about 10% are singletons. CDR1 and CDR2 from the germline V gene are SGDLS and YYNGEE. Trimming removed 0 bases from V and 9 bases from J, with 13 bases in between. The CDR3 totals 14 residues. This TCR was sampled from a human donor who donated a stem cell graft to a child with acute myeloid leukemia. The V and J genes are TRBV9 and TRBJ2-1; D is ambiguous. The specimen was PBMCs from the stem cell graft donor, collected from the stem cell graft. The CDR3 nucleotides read TGTGCCAGCAGCGTAGAGGTGGGCCGGGCTGAGCAGTTCTTC. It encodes CASSVEVGRAEQFF.